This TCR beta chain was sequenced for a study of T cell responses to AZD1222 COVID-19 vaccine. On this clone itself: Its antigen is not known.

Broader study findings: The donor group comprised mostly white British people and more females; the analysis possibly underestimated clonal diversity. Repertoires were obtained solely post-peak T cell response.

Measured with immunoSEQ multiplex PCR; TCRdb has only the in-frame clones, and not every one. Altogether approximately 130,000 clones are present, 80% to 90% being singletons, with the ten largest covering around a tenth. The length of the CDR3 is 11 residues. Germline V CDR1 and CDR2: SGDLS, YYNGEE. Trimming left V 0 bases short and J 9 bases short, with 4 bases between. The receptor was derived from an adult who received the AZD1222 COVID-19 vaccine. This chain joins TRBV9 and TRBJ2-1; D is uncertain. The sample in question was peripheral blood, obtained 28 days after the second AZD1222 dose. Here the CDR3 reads CASSVASEQFF. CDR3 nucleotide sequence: TGTGCCAGCAGCGTAGCAAGTGAGCAGTTCTTC. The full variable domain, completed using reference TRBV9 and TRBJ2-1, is DSGVTQTPKHLITATGQRVTLRCSPRSGDLSVYWYQQSLDQGLQFLIQYYNGEERAKGNILERFSAQQFPDLHSELNLSSLELGDSALYFCASSVASEQFFGPGTRLTVL.